Below, one T cell receptor beta chain is given with its context. Its antigen is not known. The sample belongs to a study of shared clonotypes between healthy human individuals. Overall study results and limits: It was the non-shared clonotypes that had lower generation probabilities than clonotypes shared by all four donors. What limited the represented genetic and exposure-history diversity was the small number of donors.

Assay: immunoSEQ multiplex PCR; the TCRdb copy retains only in-frame clones and omits some. Here the sample spans about 1.1 million clones, around 82% being singletons. This CDR3 has 17 residues. The germline CDR1 and CDR2 sequences are MGHDK and SYGVNS. V shed 4 bases and J shed 0 bases, with 18 bases lying between them. This chain joins TRBV25-1 and TRBJ1-1; D is unclear. This receptor was identified in a young man in good health. Some clones in this sample may be carry-over from other donors' samples. Sequenced material: memory CD4+ T cells from PBMCs. The subset here: CD45RA-negative fraction. The CDR3 protein is CASSGEDAFFLNTEAFF. The CDR3, as DNA: TGTGCCAGCAGTGGGGAGGACGCATTTTTTTTGAACACTGAAGCTTTCTTT.